This T cell receptor (beta chain) is drawn from a study of T cells after yellow fever vaccination. Germline V lookup: CDR1 SQVTM, CDR2 ANQGSEA. Losses at the gene ends were 1 base for V and 3 bases for J; bases not matched to a gene: 6. The CDR3 covers 15 residues. TCRdb ran MiXCR on the 5' RACE reads and lists one entry per CDR3 protein. The data contain 80,000 to 100,000 distinct CDR3 sequences, around 9.8% of them singletons. This TCR came from a man younger than 35 who received the YFV17D yellow fever vaccine. The source was CD8+ T cells not binding an NS4B(214-222) dextramer, sorted from PBMCs, collected around 16 days after the first yellow fever vaccination. The V gene is TRBV29-1, the J gene TRBJ2-7, with 10 bases matching TRBD2. This CDR3 is CSVEGIAGGSYEQYF. CDR3 coding DNA: TGCAGCGTTGAAGGGATAGCGGGGGGAAGCTACGAGCAGTACTTC.